These T cell receptor beta chains were read from a single sample in a study of blood T cells in healthy people across ages. TCRdb reanalysed the 5' RACE reads using MiXCR and keeps one entry per CDR3 protein. This sample yields 750,000 to 850,000 distinct CDR3 sequences, of which 20% to 30% are seen a single time; under 4.5% belongs to the top ten. The same specimen was also included in a second study, on T cells of mothers and their children.

The sequenced material came from blood. The receptors stem from a boy aged 5 to 17 in good health. Each CDR3 is given with its conserved first and last residue. A D gene is named only where the DNA matches it firmly. Part of the rows lack a size; the others show once, few, many or a class for expanded clones.

v_gene,abundance,d_gene,j_gene,CDR3aa,CDR3nt
TRBV25-1,few,TRBD1,TRBJ2-5,CASSDRDRAKETQYF,TGTGCCAGCAGTGACCGGGACAGGGCGAAAGAGACCCAGTACTTC
TRBV29-1,-,-,TRBJ2-2,CSVVTDSGELFF,TGCAGCGTTGTAACAGACTCCGGGGAGCTGTTTTTT
TRBV3-1,-,-,TRBJ2-1,CASSQVSWGISYNEQFF,TGTGCCAGCAGCCAAGTTTCTTGGGGAATCTCCTACAATGAGCAGTTCTTC
TRBV20-1,-,-,TRBJ1-5,CSARDLSLPIGPQHF,TGCAGTGCTAGAGATTTGTCACTACCGATCGGCCCCCAGCATTTT
TRBV7-8,few,-,TRBJ2-1,CATDSNNEQFF,TGTGCCACAGACAGCAACAATGAGCAGTTCTTC
TRBV28,few,-,TRBJ1-2,CASSIQGQANYGYTF,TGTGCCAGCTCGATCCAGGGGCAAGCTAACTATGGCTACACCTTC
TRBV20-1,-,-,TRBJ1-1,CSARGAFAEAFF,TGCAGTGCTAGAGGAGCTTTCGCTGAAGCTTTCTTT
TRBV6-2/TRBV6-3,few,-,TRBJ2-1,CASSYLGRNEQFF,TGTGCCAGCAGTTACCTCGGGCGGAATGAGCAGTTCTTC
TRBV20-1,-,-,TRBJ2-3,CSARDLRGGTDTQYF,TGCAGTGCTAGAGATCTGAGGGGAGGCACAGATACGCAGTATTTT
TRBV7-9,few,-,TRBJ2-1,CASSTGIGTYNEQFF,TGTGCCAGCAGCACCGGGATAGGGACCTACAATGAGCAGTTCTTC
TRBV5-6,-,-,TRBJ2-1,CASSLEQLSSYNAQFF,TGTGCCAGCAGCTTGGAACAGCTTAGCTCCTACAATGCGCAGTTCTTC
TRBV12-3/TRBV12-4,-,TRBD1,TRBJ1-2,CASSYRGIYDGYTF,TGTGCCAGCAGTTACAGGGGAATATACGATGGCTACACCTTC
TRBV12-3/TRBV12-4,-,TRBD1,TRBJ1-4,CASSLWDRGEKLFF,TGTGCCAGCAGTTTATGGGACAGGGGCGAAAAACTGTTTTTT
TRBV4-3,few,TRBD1,TRBJ2-1,CASSQGGRGPFNEQFF,TGCGCCAGCAGCCAAGGGGGCAGGGGGCCCTTCAATGAGCAGTTCTTC
TRBV19,-,TRBD1,TRBJ2-7,CASSIRDSPYEQYF,TGTGCCAGTAGTATAAGGGACAGCCCCTACGAGCAGTACTTC
TRBV28,-,-,TRBJ2-2,CASSLRPPGELFF,TGTGCCAGCAGTTTGCGTCCCCCCGGGGAGCTGTTTTTT
TRBV4-1,few,TRBD2,TRBJ2-1,CASSQVRTSGSNEQFF,TGCGCCAGCAGCCAAGTGAGGACTAGCGGGAGCAATGAGCAGTTCTTC
TRBV4-3,-,TRBD1,TRBJ1-6,CDSSQERDRNSPLHF,TGCGACAGCAGCCAAGAGCGGGACAGGAATTCACCCCTCCACTTT
TRBV15,few,-,TRBJ2-5,CATSRDIGAETQYF,TGTGCCACCAGCAGAGATATCGGGGCAGAGACCCAGTACTTC
TRBV28,-,-,TRBJ1-6,CASSLNTYNSPLHF,TGTGCCAGCAGTTTGAACACCTATAATTCACCCCTCCACTTT
TRBV7-3,-,-,TRBJ2-2,CASSSQDTGELFF,TGTGCCAGCAGCTCTCAGGACACCGGGGAGCTGTTTTTT
TRBV14,few,-,TRBJ2-7,CASSQERAYEQYF,TGTGCCAGCAGCCAAGAAAGGGCCTACGAGCAGTACTTC
TRBV10-3,-,TRBD1,TRBJ2-5,CAISEPRDRSKPGGETQYF,TGTGCCATCAGTGAGCCCCGGGACAGGTCTAAACCGGGTGGAGAGACCCAGTACTTC
TRBV2,-,-,TRBJ2-3,CASSERAGVETDTQYF,TGTGCCAGCAGTGAAAGAGCAGGGGTGGAGACAGATACGCAGTATTTT
TRBV15,-,-,TRBJ1-4,CATSRDIEKLFF,TGTGCCACCAGCAGAGATATTGAAAAACTGTTTTTT
TRBV12-3/TRBV12-4,many,TRBD2,TRBJ2-5,CASRVTSGDETQYF,TGTGCCAGCAGGGTGACTAGCGGGGATGAGACCCAGTACTTC
TRBV6-2/TRBV6-3,few,-,TRBJ1-5,CASSFPPQRGNQPQHF,TGTGCCAGCAGTTTTCCGCCCCAGAGAGGTAATCAGCCCCAGCATTTT
TRBV7-2,-,-,TRBJ2-4,CASSVRLAIAKNIQYF,TGTGCCAGCAGCGTCCGGTTAGCGATAGCCAAAAACATTCAGTACTTC
TRBV12-3/TRBV12-4,few,-,TRBJ2-7,CASSADWGDLGEQYF,TGCGCCAGCAGTGCTGACTGGGGGGATCTCGGCGAGCAGTACTTC